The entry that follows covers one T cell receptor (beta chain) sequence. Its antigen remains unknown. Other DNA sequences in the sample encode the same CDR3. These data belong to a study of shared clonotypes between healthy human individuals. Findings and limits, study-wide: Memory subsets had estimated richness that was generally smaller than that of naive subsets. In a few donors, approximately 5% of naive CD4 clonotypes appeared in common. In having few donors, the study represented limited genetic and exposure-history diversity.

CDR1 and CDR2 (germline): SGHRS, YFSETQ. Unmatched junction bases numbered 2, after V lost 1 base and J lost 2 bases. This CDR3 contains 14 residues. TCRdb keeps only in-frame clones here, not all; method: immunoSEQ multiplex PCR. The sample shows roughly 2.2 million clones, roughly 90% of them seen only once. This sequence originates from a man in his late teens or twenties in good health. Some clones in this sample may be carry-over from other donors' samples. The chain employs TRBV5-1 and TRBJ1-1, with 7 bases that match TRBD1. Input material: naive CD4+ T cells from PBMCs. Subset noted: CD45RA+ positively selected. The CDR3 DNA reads TGCGCCAGCAGCTTGCAGGGGGTCAACACTGAAGCTTTCTTT. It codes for CASSLQGVNTEAFF.